Each of the 27 T cell receptor beta chains below was sequenced from the same sample in a study of blood T cell repertoires in COVID-19. Clones were read by immunoSEQ multiplex PCR, and TCRdb kept only the in-frame ones, dropping some. The sample includes more than 85,000 clones, 75% to 85% of them seen just once. Sequencing used peripheral blood. The source of these receptors is a man between 60 and 75 years old with acute or convalescent COVID-19.

The chain couples TRBV10-3 to TRBJ2-1, with TRBD1 matching 10 bases. CDR3 length equals 14 residues. Germline CDR1 reads ENHRY; CDR2 reads SYGVKD. J gave up 7 bases and V 6 bases, and 6 bases lay outside the gene matches. Here the CDR3 DNA reads TGTGCCATCAGGGGACAGGGGTTGTGGAATGAGCAGTTCTTC. This gives the protein CAIRGQGLWNEQFF.

The gene calls are TRBV29-1 and TRBJ2-1, with TRBD2 matching 8 bases. Germline-derived CDR1 and CDR2 are SQVTM and ANQGSEA. Unmatched junction bases numbered 12, after V lost 8 bases and J lost 9 bases. This CDR3 comprises 13 residues. The CDR3 loop is CSLRGLGGSEQFF. CDR3 DNA: TGCAGCCTAAGGGGACTAGGGGGGAGTGAGCAGTTCTTC.

V gene TRBV6-5 combines with J gene TRBJ2-3; 10 bases are a match to TRBD2. CDR3 length equals 15 residues. The trim removed 6 bases at V and 6 bases at J, leaving 9 bases unmatched. Germline V gene sequence: CDR1 MNHEY, CDR2 SVGAGI. The CDR3 DNA reads TGTGCCAGCAGCGCAGGACTAGCGGTGGTGGATACGCAGTATTTT. Translated: CASSAGLAVVDTQYF.

J is TRBJ1-2 and V is TRBV3-1 (or the pseudogene TRBV3-2); D unclear. The germline gives CDR1 LGHDT, CDR2 YNNKEL (reference sequence). Trimming removed 5 bases at V and 0 bases at J, with 7 bases between. The CDR3 loop spans 13 amino acids. The DNA of the CDR3 is TGTGCCAGCAGCTTCCGAGCTAACTATGGCTACACCTTC. Its translation: CASSFRANYGYTF.

This sequence joins TRBV4-1 and TRBJ1-1; no clear D. Between the trimmed V and J ends, which lost 0 bases and 0 bases, there was a span of 8 bases. The germline V gene has CDR1 MGHRA and CDR2 YSYEKL. There are 15 residues in the CDR3. Here the CDR3 reads CASSQEGRMNTEAFF. The DNA of the CDR3 is TGCGCCAGCAGCCAAGAGGGCAGAATGAACACTGAAGCTTTCTTT.

This clone was seen ten or more times. The gene calls are TRBV7-2 and TRBJ2-1, with 7 nucleotides matching TRBD2. This CDR3 has 16 residues. Trimming at V came to 4 bases and at J to 0 bases, leaving 6 bases not matched to a gene. Germline CDR1 is SGHTA and CDR2 is FQGNSA. CDR3 nucleotide sequence: TGTGCCAGCAGCTCCGGAGGCGGGAGCTCCTACAATGAGCAGTTCTTC. Encoded protein: CASSSGGGSSYNEQFF.

A note on this clone: The junction departs from the called germline gene at one end, perhaps through a read error. The genes are TRBV7-8 and TRBJ2-5; TRBD2 matches 7 bases. The CDR3 extends over 16 amino acids. CDR1 and CDR2 from the germline V gene are SGHVS and FQNEAQ. The CDR3 here is CASSLAPGGIQETQNF. The CDR3, as DNA: TGTGCCAGCAGCTTAGCTCCCGGGGGGATACAAGAGACCCAGAACTTC.

This clone was seen once. The V call is TRBV5-1, the J call TRBJ2-7; TRBD1 agrees at 10 bases. In germline, CDR1 is SGHRS, CDR2 YFSETQ. This CDR3 spans 14 amino acids. After removal of 4 bases from V and 5 bases from J, the junction contained 6 bases not matched to a gene. In DNA form, the CDR3 reads TGCGCCAGCAGCGGGGGACAGGGGAAGGACGAGCAGTACTTC. Protein product: CASSGGQGKDEQYF.

In DNA form, the CDR3 reads TGTGCCAGCAGCCAAGATCGACAGGGTGCATACGGCTACACCTTC. This codes for CASSQDRQGAYGYTF. This rearrangement joins TRBV3-1 (or the pseudogene TRBV3-2) to TRBJ1-2; 7 nucleotides match TRBD1. Losses at the gene ends were 0 bases for V and 8 bases for J; bases not matched to a gene: 9. Germline CDR1 reads LGHDT; CDR2 reads YNNKEL (reference sequence). The length of the CDR3 is 15 residues.

This chain links TRBV5-1 with TRBJ2-3; 7 bases align to TRBD2. After removal of 0 bases from V and 2 bases from J, the junction contained 0 bases not matched to a gene. The CDR3 runs to 14 residues. The germline V gene has CDR1 SGHRS and CDR2 YFSETQ. The CDR3 nucleotides are TGCGCCAGCAGCTTGGGGGACTACACAGATACGCAGTATTTT. It is translated as CASSLGDYTDTQYF.

The gene calls are TRBV11-3 and TRBJ1-2; 8 bases match TRBD1. This CDR3 comprises 13 residues. V trimming: 1 base; J trimming: 8 bases; junction bases outside the gene matches: 3. CDR1 and CDR2 (germline): SGHNT, YENEEA. In nucleotides, the CDR3 is TGTGCCAGCAGCTTAGGGACAGGGAACGGCTACACCTTC. Encoded protein: CASSLGTGNGYTF.

The gene calls are TRBV29-1 and TRBJ1-2, with D uncertain. V lost 8 bases, J lost 8 bases, and 15 bases lay in between. The CDR3 is 11 residues long. Germline V gives CDR1 SQVTM, CDR2 ANQGSEA. CDR3 amino acids: CSYAEGGGYTF. The CDR3 nucleotides read TGCAGCTACGCGGAGGGAGGAGGCTACACCTTC. Full variable domain (missing parts from reference TRBV29-1 and TRBJ1-2): SAVISQKPSRDICQRGTSLTIQCQVDSQVTMMFWYRQQPGQSLTLIATANQGSEATYESGFVIDKFPISRPNLTFSTLTVSNMSPEDSSIYLCSYAEGGGYTFGSGTRLTVV.

The rearrangement uses TRBV6-5 and TRBJ1-2; D gene ambiguous. Per germline, CDR1 MNHEY and CDR2 SVGAGI. This CDR3 contains 16 residues. V was cut by 4 bases and J by 2 bases, with 17 bases left in between. CDR3: CASSFTAGTVNYGYTF. Written as DNA, the CDR3 is TGTGCCAGCAGTTTCACGGCAGGCACGGTGAACTATGGCTACACCTTC.

The rearrangement joins TRBV13 to TRBJ2-5; a possible D gene is TRBD2 (5 bases). The germline V gene has CDR1 PRHDT and CDR2 FYEKMQ (reference sequence). The CDR3 is 13 residues long. V shed 5 bases and J shed 2 bases, with 9 bases lying between them. For the CDR3, the DNA is TGTGCCAGCAGCCCCGAGGGACAAGAGACCCAGTACTTC. Translating it yields CASSPEGQETQYF.

This clone has just one count. This chain uses TRBV5-5 with TRBJ1-5; D not certain. This CDR3 contains 14 residues. Germline loops: CDR1 SGHKS, CDR2 YYEKEE (reference sequence). V was shortened by 0 bases and J by 5 bases, with 9 bases between the two germline ends. CDR3 bases: TGTGCCAGCAGCTTGGCCTGGAGGGATCAGCCCCAGCATTTT. Protein sequence: CASSLAWRDQPQHF. Together with reference TRBV5-5 and TRBJ1-5, the CDR3 gives the full variable domain: DAGVTQSPTHLIKTRGQQVTLRCSPISGHKSVSWYQQVLGQGPQFIFQYYEKEERGRGNFPDRFSARQFPNYSSELNVNALLLGDSALYLCASSLAWRDQPQHFGDGTRLSIL.

At least ten counts were recorded for this clone. This sequence joins TRBV25-1 and TRBJ2-2; TRBD2 matches at 8 bases. V shed 3 bases and J 5 bases; nucleotides not matched to a gene: 14. Germline V gene data show CDR1 as MGHDK and CDR2 as SYGVNS. CDR3 length: 18 residues. The CDR3 DNA follows: TGTGCCAGCAGTGATCTGCTGCGGGAGGCTGTAGATACCGGGGAGCTGTTTTTT. Its translation: CASSDLLREAVDTGELFF.

This clone was detected only a few times. The chain has TRBV3-1 (or the pseudogene TRBV3-2) and TRBJ2-1, with D possibly matching TRBD2 (5 bases). The germline gives CDR1 LGHDT, CDR2 YNNKEL (reference sequence). This CDR3 has 15 residues. Trimming took 7 bases from V and 1 from J, leaving 14 bases between them. The CDR3, as DNA: TGTGCCAGCAAGAATGGCGGGTTTTCCTACAATGAGCAGTTCTTC. Its translation is CASKNGGFSYNEQFF.

This rearrangement joins TRBV4-1 to TRBJ2-7; a weak D match, TRBD2 (5 bases). Germline V lookup: CDR1 MGHRA, CDR2 YSYEKL. Trimming took 2 bases from V and 5 from J, leaving 13 bases between them. The CDR3 has 14 amino acids. The chain's CDR3 is CASSQHPGNNEQYF. In DNA, the CDR3 is TGCGCCAGCAGCCAACATCCGGGAAATAACGAGCAGTACTTC.

The chain employs TRBV6-1 and TRBJ1-1; TRBD1 is a possible D gene (5 bases). The V end was cut by 2 bases, the J end by 0 bases, with 7 bases between. From germline, CDR1 is MNHNS and CDR2 SASEGT. The CDR3 spans 14 residues. The CDR3 loop reads CASSERQLNTEAFF. Here the CDR3 DNA reads TGTGCCAGCAGTGAAAGACAGCTGAACACTGAAGCTTTCTTT.

The table lists this clone with a count of one. J is TRBJ1-2 and V is TRBV2; D is uncertain. Germline values: CDR1 SNHLY, CDR2 FYNNEI. The CDR3 runs to 14 residues. Deletions cut 4 bases from V and 1 base from J, with 10 bases between. The CDR3 DNA is TGTGCCAGCAGTGTTGGTCAGGATAACTATGGCTACACCTTC. It specifies CASSVGQDNYGYTF.

The V gene is TRBV10-2, the J gene TRBJ2-7, with TRBD1 matching over 9 bases. Germline V lookup: CDR1 WSHSY, CDR2 SAAADI. The CDR3 totals 15 residues. The ends lost 4 bases at V and 2 bases at J; junction bases unmatched: 6. In DNA form, the CDR3 reads TGCGCCAGCAGTGCTGGGACAGGGTCGACCTACGAGCAGTACGTC. It codes for CASSAGTGSTYEQYV.

The chain recombines TRBV5-1 with TRBJ2-7, with 7 bases matching TRBD1. This CDR3 comprises 15 residues. Losses at the gene ends were 7 bases for V and 2 bases for J; bases not matched to a gene: 12. The germline V gene has CDR1 SGHRS and CDR2 YFSETQ. CDR3 loop: CASGLDGTAPYEQYF. The CDR3 DNA reads TGCGCCAGCGGCCTAGATGGGACAGCCCCCTACGAGCAGTACTTC.

This clone was recorded a few times. This rearrangement joins TRBV7-2 to TRBJ2-7; 8 nucleotides line up with TRBD2. The trim removed 6 bases at V and 2 bases at J, leaving 12 bases unmatched. Germline V gene data show CDR1 as SGHTA and CDR2 as FQGNSA. The CDR3 totals 16 residues. The CDR3 region is CASSFILAELPYEQYF. The CDR3 nucleotides are TGTGCCAGCAGTTTTATACTAGCGGAACTCCCCTACGAGCAGTACTTC.

The gene calls are TRBV3-1 (or the pseudogene TRBV3-2) and TRBJ1-4, with D unclear. V lost 4 bases and J 0 bases, leaving 12 bases between the germline ends. Germline CDR1 and CDR2: LGHDT and YNNKEL (reference sequence). The CDR3 totals 16 residues. CDR3 loop: CASSPFPFATNEKLFF. The DNA of the CDR3 is TGTGCCAGCAGCCCTTTCCCTTTCGCAACTAATGAAAAACTGTTTTTT.

The chain links TRBV2 to TRBJ2-2; 12 bases are a match to TRBD2. The junction had 8 bases not matched to a gene; V was cut back by 3 bases and J by 3 bases. Germline V lookup: CDR1 SNHLY, CDR2 FYNNEI. The CDR3 runs 18 residues. For the CDR3, the DNA is TGTGCCAGCAGTGAGCCTAGCGGGAGGGCCGGGTACACCGGGGAGCTGTTTTTT. Protein sequence: CASSEPSGRAGYTGELFF.

V usage is TRBV24-1 and J usage is TRBJ1-2; tentative D call: TRBD1 (5 bases). CDR3 length equals 14 residues. V dropped 3 bases and J dropped 4 bases, with 11 bases sitting between them. Germline-derived CDR1 and CDR2 are KGHDR and SFDVKD. CDR3 bases: TGTGCCACCAGTGATGACAGTCTTGCCTATGGCTACACCTTC. The encoded protein is CATSDDSLAYGYTF.

J is TRBJ1-1 and V is TRBV29-1, with D uncertain. Per germline, CDR1 SQVTM and CDR2 ANQGSEA. V was cut by 3 bases and J by 0 bases, with 8 bases left in between. This CDR3 spans 13 amino acids. The chain's CDR3 is CSVERVLNTEAFF. The CDR3, as DNA: TGCAGCGTTGAGAGGGTTTTGAACACTGAAGCTTTCTTT.